The 4 T cell receptor beta chains in this list originate from one sample, sequenced in a study of glioma-infiltrating T cells after dendritic cell vaccination. Time point given: after dendritic cell vaccination, including at tumor progression/relapse. Generated by immunoSEQ multiplex PCR, the TCRdb table keeps only in-frame clones and is missing some. The sample includes 90,000 to 110,000 clones, roughly 89% of them seen just once. The input for sequencing was blood, taken after dendritic cell vaccination. The origin of the receptors is a human donor with glioblastoma.

The rearrangement uses TRBV11-2 and TRBJ2-5; 7 positions match TRBD1. The CDR3 consists of 16 residues. The germline CDR1 and CDR2 sequences are SGHAT and FQNNGV. Trimming took 1 base from V and 4 from J; bases not matched to a gene: 9. CDR3 in DNA: TGTGCCAGCAGCTTAGTGTGGGCAGGGGGTGGAGAGACCCAGTACTTC. This codes for CASSLVWAGGGETQYF.

This clone showed up just a few times. The J gene is TRBJ2-7, the V gene TRBV6-1; D unclear. Germline V gene data show CDR1 as MNHNS and CDR2 as SASEGT. The CDR3 is 15 amino acids. The V end was cut by 6 bases, the J end by 11 bases, with 26 bases between. The CDR3 DNA reads TGTGCCAGCAGAAAAAGTGGAGACCGCACGCTGTGGGAGTACTTC. It translates to CASRKSGDRTLWEYF.

This chain links TRBV29-1 with TRBJ1-2; TRBD1 aligns across 9 bases. Trimming at V came to 7 bases and at J to 6 bases, leaving 12 bases not matched to a gene. Germline V gives CDR1 SQVTM, CDR2 ANQGSEA. The CDR3 runs 14 residues. The CDR3 nucleotides read TGCAGCGCGTCAATCAGTACAGGGGGCAATGGCTACACCTTC. This gives the protein CSASISTGGNGYTF.

This sequence joins TRBV19 and TRBJ2-7, with D perhaps matching TRBD1 (6 bases). This CDR3 is built from 15 residues. Germline V gene lookup returns CDR1 LNHDA and CDR2 SQIVND (reference sequence). V lost 2 bases and J 2 bases, leaving 13 bases between the germline ends. The CDR3 spells CASSISQGTPYEQYF. CDR3 DNA sequence: TGTGCCAGTAGTATAAGTCAGGGGACCCCCTACGAGCAGTACTTC.